Listed below are T cell receptor beta chains from one sample, sequenced in a study of human T cells and chemical hapten exposure. TCRdb re-called the RACE reads through MiXCR, storing one row per CDR3 protein. This sample has about 100,000 distinct CDR3 sequences; about an eighth occur once, and the top ten carry 3.2%. Sequenced here: whole blood, sampled in connection with sensitization to the hapten diphenylcyclopropenone (DPC). Receptor source: a middle-aged woman with alopecia areata. Some clones in this sample may be carry-over from other donors' samples. CDR3s include the opening cysteine and the closing phenylalanine or tryptophan. D genes are given only for firm matches. Expanded clones are given a class, and other clones once, few, many or no size at all.

clone_size j_call cdr3_length v_call d_call cdr3_nt cdr3_aa
. TRBJ2-1 16 TRBV20-1 TRBD2 TGCAGTGCCGTCCCGGGCAGCGGGAGCCGAGGGAATGAGCAGTTCTTC CSAVPGSGSRGNEQFF
. TRBJ1-6 15 TRBV15 TRBD1 TGTGCCACCAGCAGAGGGGGACAGGGAAATTCACCCCTCCACTTT CATSRGGQGNSPLHF
many TRBJ2-1 15 TRBV2 TRBD2 TGTGCCAGCAATATGGGGGGGAGCTCCTACAATGAGCAGTTCTTC CASNMGGSSYNEQFF
many TRBJ1-2 16 TRBV20-1 TRBD1 TGCAGTGCTACCGCGGCGTCCGGACAGGGGAACTATGGCTACACCTTC CSATAASGQGNYGYTF
few TRBJ2-4 12 TRBV29-1 TRBD1 TGCAGCGTGAGGACAGGGGTGAACATTCAGTACTTC CSVRTGVNIQYF
many TRBJ1-1 11 TRBV29-1 . TGCGCCAAGACCATCAACACTGAAGCTTTCTTT CAKTINTEAFF
many TRBJ1-1 13 TRBV18 . TGTGCCAGCTCACCCTCCGACTCAAGGGAAGCTTTCTTT CASSPSDSREAFF
. TRBJ2-7 12 TRBV7-9 . TGTGCCAGCAGCCTCCTTAGGTACGAGCAGTACTTC CASSLLRYEQYF
few TRBJ2-1 19 TRBV4-2 TRBD2 TGTGCCAGCAGCCAAGATCGGACTAGCGGTTGGGAAAGGTACAATGAGCAGTTCTTC CASSQDRTSGWERYNEQFF
few TRBJ2-1 14 TRBV2 TRBD1 TGTGCCAGCAGTGGGGGACAGTTGAGGGATGAGCAGTTCTTC CASSGGQLRDEQFF
. TRBJ2-1 16 TRBV7-2 . TGTGCCAGCAGCTTACAGGGTCGGGGGGCTGGAAATGAGCAGTTCTTC CASSLQGRGAGNEQFF
many TRBJ1-6 15 TRBV7-2 TRBD1 TGTGCCAGCAGCATCTCCGGGACAGGCTCTTCACCCCTCCACTTT CASSISGTGSSPLHF
few TRBJ2-7 15 TRBV7-9 . TGTGCCAGCAGCTTGGCCGGGACACAATCCTACGAGCAGTACTTC CASSLAGTQSYEQYF
many TRBJ2-5 13 TRBV12-3/TRBV12-4 TRBD2 TGTGCCAGCATCCTAGCGGGTAGTGAGACCCAGTACTTC CASILAGSETQYF
many TRBJ1-1 12 TRBV5-6 . TGTGCCAGCAGCCCGGGGCCTTCTCAAGCTTTCTTT CASSPGPSQAFF
few TRBJ1-3 16 TRBV30 . TGTGCCTGGAGTGTTCCCTCTCCGGGACTGGGAAACACCATATATTTT CAWSVPSPGLGNTIYF
. TRBJ2-1 16 TRBV5-1 TRBD2 TGCGCCAGCCAAAGGCGGGAGGGCCTCTCCTACAATGAGCAGTTCTTC CASQRREGLSYNEQFF
. TRBJ1-1 14 TRBV29-1 TRBD1 TGCAGCGTTGGACCGGGACAGGGGAACACTGAAGCTTTCTTT CSVGPGQGNTEAFF
many TRBJ1-2 16 TRBV2 . TGTGCCAGCAGTCCCCGGGCCTGGGGAGCTAACTATGGCTACACCTTC CASSPRAWGANYGYTF
medium-sized TRBJ2-1 15 TRBV6-5 TRBD1 TGTGCCAGCACCCAACGACAGGGGTTAAGGGATGAGCAGTTCTTC CASTQRQGLRDEQFF
few TRBJ2-2 16 TRBV27 . TGTGCCAGCAGTTTATCCCTTAGGGGGAACACCGGGGAGCTGTTTTTT CASSLSLRGNTGELFF
many TRBJ2-7 11 TRBV29-1 . TGCAGCGCAGGGTTTCACGACGAGCAGTACTTC CSAGFHDEQYF
many TRBJ2-3 15 TRBV7-2 . TGTGCCAGCAGCCTACTACTACCTAGCACAGATACGCAGTATTTT CASSLLLPSTDTQYF
many TRBJ2-7 16 TRBV12-3/TRBV12-4 TRBD1 TGTGCCAGCAGTTTACTCTCCAGACAGGGAAGGGGCGAGCAGTACTTC CASSLLSRQGRGEQYF
many TRBJ2-1 13 TRBV5-4 . TGTGCCTTCAGAGGGGGTTCCTACAATGAGCAGTTCTTC CAFRGGSYNEQFF
. TRBJ2-6 19 TRBV4-2 TRBD1 TGTGCCAGCAGCCAAGATATGGGACAGGGAACCTCTGGGGCCAACGTCCTGACTTTC CASSQDMGQGTSGANVLTF
few TRBJ2-5 14 TRBV11-2 . TGTGCCAACAGCTCCCGGGCCCACCAAGAGACCCAGTACTTC CANSSRAHQETQYF
many TRBJ1-2 15 TRBV4-2 TRBD1 TGTGCCAGCAGCCAAGGACAGGGAGGGATACATGGCTACACCTTC CASSQGQGGIHGYTF
few TRBJ2-3 15 TRBV30 . TGTGCCTGGGGCCCACGGGCGGTGGGGACAGATACGCAGTATTTT CAWGPRAVGTDTQYF
few TRBJ2-7 12 TRBV20-1 . TGCAGTGCTAGAAGGCAGACCTACGAGCAGTACTTC CSARRQTYEQYF
. TRBJ2-3 15 TRBV5-4 . TGTGCCAGCAGCTCCTCAGGGGCCCGCACAGATACGCAGTATTTT CASSSSGARTDTQYF
few TRBJ2-7 13 TRBV9 . TGTGCCAGCAGCGCCCCCGGGATAAGCGAGCAGTACTTC CASSAPGISEQYF
many TRBJ1-1 14 TRBV18 TRBD1 TGTGCCAGCTCGGGGACAGGGGGCAACACTGAAGCTTTCTTT CASSGTGGNTEAFF
. TRBJ1-4 16 TRBV19 TRBD1 TGTGCCAGTCATTCCTTGATTAACAGGGGCCATGAAAAACTGTTTTTT CASHSLINRGHEKLFF
. TRBJ2-7 14 TRBV29-1 . TGCAGCGTTCGCGGACCAGGAGTCTCCTACGAGCAGTACTTC CSVRGPGVSYEQYF
few TRBJ2-5 15 TRBV2 TRBD2 TGTGCCAGCCTTAAGGCTAGCGGGACTCAAGAGACCCAGTACTTC CASLKASGTQETQYF
. TRBJ1-4 15 TRBV9 . TGTGCCAGCAGCGTAGGTGAAGCTTCTAATGAAAAACTGTTTTTT CASSVGEASNEKLFF
many TRBJ2-7 13 TRBV19 . TGTGCCAGTAGTCGGCAGGGTCCGGGCGAGCAGTACTTC CASSRQGPGEQYF
many TRBJ2-2 15 TRBV27 . TGTGCCAGCAGTTTATCTGGCTACTTGATAGGGGAGCTGTTTTTT CASSLSGYLIGELFF
many TRBJ2-3 13 TRBV5-4 . TGTGCCAGCAGCGTTGTGCCCTCAGATACGCAGTATTTT CASSVVPSDTQYF
many TRBJ1-2 16 TRBV27 . TGTGCCAGCAGTCCCACCGGACAGATGGCCTGGTATGGCTACACCTTC CASSPTGQMAWYGYTF
. TRBJ2-1 16 TRBV7-9 TRBD1 TGTGCCAGCAGCCAACCCCCCGGACAGGGCCCCAATGAGCAGTTCTTC CASSQPPGQGPNEQFF
many TRBJ1-2 12 TRBV5-4 . TGTGCCAGCAGCTTGGGTTCTGATGGCGGGACCTTC CASSLGSDGGTF
few TRBJ2-2 13 TRBV6-1 . TGTGCCAGCAGTGGAGGGGGCACCGGGGAGCTGTTTTTT CASSGGGTGELFF
. TRBJ1-4 15 TRBV27 . TGTGCCAGCAGTCTCTCACAGACAGCTAATGAAAAACTGTTTTTT CASSLSQTANEKLFF
. TRBJ2-5 16 TRBV7-3 TRBD2 TGTGCCAGCAGCCGGACTAGCGGGGGAGGTGGAGAGACCCAGTACTTC CASSRTSGGGGETQYF
. TRBJ1-1 17 TRBV5-4 . TGTGCCAGCAGCTTGGGAGCCACGGGGGCGAGGAGGACTGAAGCTTTCTTT CASSLGATGARRTEAFF
. TRBJ2-3 13 TRBV10-1 . TGCGCCAGCAGTCTTCGAGAAGGAGATACGCAGTATTTT CASSLREGDTQYF
many TRBJ2-7 13 TRBV5-5 . TGTGCCAGCAGCTTGGGGTCATCGCCCGAGCAGTACTTC CASSLGSSPEQYF